This TCR beta chain was found in a study of tumor-infiltrating lymphocytes in primary liver carcinoma. Germline CDR1 MNHEY, CDR2 SVGAGI. Trimming removed 5 bases from V and 8 bases from J; junction bases left unmatched: 10. There are 15 residues in the CDR3. Extraction also yielded germline DNA, while blood RNA was obtained from unsorted whole blood. Study findings and constraints: Blood fell significantly below tumors in its top-250-clone fraction (p = 0.039).

Reverse transcription of approximately 0.55 ug total RNA with a constant-region primer produced TCR beta cDNA. Researchers made the TCR beta libraries by running three nested multiplex PCR rounds with slightly modified ARM-PCR. The first two PCR rounds, nine to ten cycles each, used TRBV1-TRBV30 forward primers and a C-beta reverse primer. Each CDR3 protein gets one entry after TCRdb re-called the multiplex PCR reads with MiXCR. Of 310,000 or so distinct CDR3 sequences in the sample, about three fifths were seen once. In the case of this clonotype: Its antigen is not known.

Sample: peripheral blood. The chain recombines TRBV6-5 with TRBJ1-2; 11 nucleotides agree with TRBD1. The sequence was collected from a woman aged 25-40 years with primary liver carcinoma and hepatitis B virus infection. CDR3 in amino acids: CASSPWTGGAGGYTF. The CDR3 DNA sequence: TGTGCCAGCAGTCCATGGACAGGGGGCGCGGGAGGCTACACCTTC.